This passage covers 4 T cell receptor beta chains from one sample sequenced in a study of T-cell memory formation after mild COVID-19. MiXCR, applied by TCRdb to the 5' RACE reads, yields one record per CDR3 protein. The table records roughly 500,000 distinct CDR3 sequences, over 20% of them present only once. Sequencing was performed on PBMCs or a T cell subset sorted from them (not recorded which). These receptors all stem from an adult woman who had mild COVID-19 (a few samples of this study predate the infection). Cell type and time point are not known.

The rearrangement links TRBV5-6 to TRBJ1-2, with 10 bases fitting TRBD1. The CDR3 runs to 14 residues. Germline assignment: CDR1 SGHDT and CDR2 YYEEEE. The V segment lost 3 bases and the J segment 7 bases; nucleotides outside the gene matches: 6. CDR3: CASSSDRGHRGYTF. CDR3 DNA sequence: TGTGCCAGCAGCTCCGACAGGGGGCATCGTGGCTACACCTTC.

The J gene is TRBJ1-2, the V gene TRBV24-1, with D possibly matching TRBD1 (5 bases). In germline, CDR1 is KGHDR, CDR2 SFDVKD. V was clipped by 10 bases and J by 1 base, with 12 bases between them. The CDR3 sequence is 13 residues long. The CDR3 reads CATSQRGNYGYTF. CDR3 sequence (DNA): TGTGCCACATCACAGAGGGGTAACTATGGCTACACCTTC.

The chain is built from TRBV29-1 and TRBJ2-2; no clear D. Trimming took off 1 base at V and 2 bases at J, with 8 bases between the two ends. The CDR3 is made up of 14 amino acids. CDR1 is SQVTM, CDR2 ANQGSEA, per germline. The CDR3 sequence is CSVEGDTNTGELFF. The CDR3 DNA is TGCAGCGTTGAAGGGGATACCAACACCGGGGAGCTGTTTTTT.

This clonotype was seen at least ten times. DNA of the CDR3: TGTGCCAGCAGCCCAAAGGACAGGGTAGACACAGATACGCAGTATTTT. Translation gives CASSPKDRVDTDTQYF. V gene TRBV7-9 combines with J gene TRBJ2-3; 8 nucleotides align to TRBD1. The CDR3 covers 16 residues. The V gene's germline CDR1 is SEHNR and CDR2 FQNEAQ (reference sequence). Trimming removed 5 bases from V and 2 bases from J; junction bases left unmatched: 9.